This T cell receptor beta chain appears in the sequencing data of a study of spatial heterogeneity in lung cancer. Overall study context: Researchers sequenced follow-up PBMC samples if they had them, and these came a median of around 24 months after resection.

Time point noted: blood at routine non-recurrence follow-up after resection. The germline gives CDR1 MDHEN, CDR2 SYDVKM. Trimming took off 3 bases at V and 0 bases at J, with 9 bases between the two ends. The CDR3 sequence is 15 residues long. MiXCR was run by TCRdb on the 5' RACE reads, yielding one entry per CDR3 protein. The sample records around 1,700 distinct CDR3 sequences, over 15% being singletons. The sequence derives from a male donor with early-stage non-small cell lung cancer. Sequenced material: PBMCs, taken at follow-up. The chain carries TRBV28 and TRBJ2-1; D might be TRBD1 (5 bases). CDR3 coding DNA: TGTGCCAGCAGTTTCGACAGTGGCTCCTACAATGAGCAGTTCTTC. It translates to CASSFDSGSYNEQFF.